A selection of T cell receptor beta chains follows, all from one sample in a study of shared clonotypes between healthy human individuals. Assay: immunoSEQ multiplex PCR; the TCRdb copy retains only in-frame clones and omits some. The table records roughly 480,000 clones, roughly 85% of them present only once. Sequenced material: PBMCs. The receptors were sampled from a woman aged 40 to 55 in good health. Some clones in this sample may be carry-over from other donors' samples. The CDR3 runs from the conserved cysteine through the conserved F or W. D genes are given only for firm matches. The size entry is marked missing in some rows and otherwise reads once, few, many or a size class.

13	-	TRBV5-4	TRBJ2-1	many	TGTGCCAGCAGCTGGGAATCGTACAATGAGCAGTTCTTC	CASSWESYNEQFF
16	TRBD1	TRBV2	TRBJ2-2	-	TGTGCCAGCAGTGCTTTAGGACAGGGAAGGACCGGGGAGCTGTTTTTT	CASSALGQGRTGELFF
15	-	TRBV28	TRBJ2-1	-	TGTGCCAGCCGGATATCTGGGACAAGCTACAATGAGCAGTTCTTC	CASRISGTSYNEQFF
13	TRBD1	TRBV5-5	TRBJ2-7	once	TGTGCCAGCAGCCCCCGGACAGGGCGCGAGCAGTACTTC	CASSPRTGREQYF
14	TRBD1	TRBV27	TRBJ1-2	-	TGTGCCAGCAGTAGGACAGGGGCTAACTATGGCTACACCTTC	CASSRTGANYGYTF
14	-	TRBV5-8	TRBJ2-1	-	TGTGCCAGCAGCTTGCTTGCGGGCCACAATGAGCAGTTCTTC	CASSLLAGHNEQFF
12	-	TRBV18	TRBJ2-1	few	TGTGCCAGCTCACGGGGCTACAATGAGCAGTTCTTC	CASSRGYNEQFF
12	TRBD1	TRBV10-3	TRBJ2-7	-	TGTGCCATACGACAGGGCTCCTACGAGCAGTACTTC	CAIRQGSYEQYF
16	TRBD1	TRBV5-1	TRBJ2-7	few	TGCGCCAGCAGCTTGGTTGTAGACAGGGGTCTTTACGAGCAGTACTTC	CASSLVVDRGLYEQYF
15	-	TRBV4-2	TRBJ1-4	-	TGTGCCAGCAGCCAAGTAGGTCAGGGAGGAGAAAAACTGTTTTTT	CASSQVGQGGEKLFF
16	-	TRBV28	TRBJ2-3	-	TGTGCCAGCAGCCCACCCCCAGCGGGCTTCACAGATACGCAGTATTTT	CASSPPPAGFTDTQYF
15	TRBD1	TRBV18	TRBJ2-7	-	TGTGCCAGCTCACCGAGGTCACAGGGGGGCTCCGAGCAGTACTTC	CASSPRSQGGSEQYF
12	-	TRBV28	TRBJ2-5	once	TGTGCCAGCAGTCTGAGTTGGGAGACCCAGTACTTC	CASSLSWETQYF
13	-	TRBV5-4	TRBJ1-4	-	TGTGCCAGCAGCCGGAACCAAGATGAAAAACTGTTTTTT	CASSRNQDEKLFF
16	-	TRBV9	TRBJ2-5	many	TGTGCCAGCAGCCGTGGGGCCCTTTCAGGCCAAGAGACCCAGTACTTC	CASSRGALSGQETQYF
11	-	TRBV6-5	TRBJ2-1	once	TGTGCCAGCAGTTACTCAGGAGAGCAGTTCTTC	CASSYSGEQFF
15	-	TRBV2	TRBJ1-5	-	TGTGCCAGCAGTGAAGGCGGGGGCCTCCTACGAACTCCGCTTTTT	CASSEGGGLLRTPLF
15	TRBD2	TRBV6-5	TRBJ2-1	-	TGTGCCAGCAGTTCCCCAACCGGGACTAGCGGGAGACCGGTCTTC	CASSSPTGTSGRPVF
16	-	TRBV7-2	TRBJ2-3	-	TGTGCCAGCATCTTATCTCGTGGGAGTGGCACAGATACGCAGTATTTT	CASILSRGSGTDTQYF
14	-	TRBV7-6	TRBJ1-1	-	TGTGCCAGCAGCTTAGAGAGCCAGTACACTGAAGCTTTCTTT	CASSLESQYTEAFF
14	-	TRBV28	TRBJ2-6	-	TGTGCCAGCAGCCCCTCTATTGGGGCCAACGTCCTGACTTTC	CASSPSIGANVLTF
14	TRBD2	TRBV5-4	TRBJ2-3	-	TGTGCCAGCAGCTCGAGCGGGAGGACAGATACGCAGTATTTT	CASSSSGRTDTQYF
15	TRBD1	TRBV19	TRBJ1-5	-	TGTGCCAGTAATGACAGGGGGCGTGGGAATCAGCCCCAGCATTTT	CASNDRGRGNQPQHF
15	-	TRBV9	TRBJ2-7	-	TGTGCCAGCAGCGCCATACCCGGGAGTGCGGGGGAGCAGTACTTC	CASSAIPGSAGEQYF
16	TRBD1	TRBV5-4	TRBJ1-1	-	TGTGCCAGCAGCCTGGACCCGACAGGGTTCGGCACTGAAGCTTTCTTT	CASSLDPTGFGTEAFF
16	TRBD2	TRBV4-1	TRBJ2-3	-	TGCGCCAGCAGCCAACGCGGACTAGCGGGCACAGATACGCAGTATTTT	CASSQRGLAGTDTQYF
11	-	TRBV9	TRBJ1-2	once	TGTGCCAGCAGCCCCCCCTATGGCTACACCTTC	CASSPPYGYTF
16	-	TRBV5-8	TRBJ2-1	-	TGTGCCAGCAGCATTCCCCGGGACTCGGCTTACAATGAGCAGTTCTTC	CASSIPRDSAYNEQFF
13	-	TRBV5-1	TRBJ2-5	-	TGCGCCAGCAGCCCCTCACGGTGGGAGACCCAGTACTTC	CASSPSRWETQYF
17	TRBD2	TRBV4-1	TRBJ2-2	-	TGCGCCAGCAGCCAACCCGGACTAGCGGGAGGGTCCGGGGAGCTGTTTTTT	CASSQPGLAGGSGELFF
16	TRBD2	TRBV25-1	TRBJ2-3	-	TGTGCCAGCAGTGCCCTACTAGCGGGAGTTCGAGATACGCAGTATTTT	CASSALLAGVRDTQYF
15	-	TRBV7-3	TRBJ2-7	-	TGTGCCAGCAGCGCGCCCGCGACTAGTTTCTACGAGCAGTACTTC	CASSAPATSFYEQYF
15	-	TRBV7-9	TRBJ2-3	-	TGTGCCAGCAGTCAAGGGAGGGGGGAGGCAGATACGCAGTATTTT	CASSQGRGEADTQYF
15	-	TRBV15	TRBJ2-1	-	TGTGCCACCAGCAGAGATACCGCCACCTACAATGAGCAGTTCTTC	CATSRDTATYNEQFF
15	-	TRBV18	TRBJ2-5	-	TGTGCCAGCTCACCGTTGCAGGGTTGGCAAGAGACCCAGTACTTC	CASSPLQGWQETQYF
12	-	TRBV19	TRBJ2-1	-	TGTGCCAGTAGTACCCAGGGACGGAGGCAGTTCTTC	CASSTQGRRQFF
12	-	TRBV2	TRBJ2-1	-	TGTGCCAGCACCCGGGCAGGGTATGAGCAGTTCTTC	CASTRAGYEQFF
17	-	TRBV9	TRBJ1-3	-	TGTGCCAGCAGCGTAGGTGTCAGGGGTTTTTCTGGAAACACCATATATTTT	CASSVGVRGFSGNTIYF
14	TRBD1	TRBV27	TRBJ1-2	-	TGTGCCAGCAGTCGGACAGGTGGTTACTATGGCTACACCTTC	CASSRTGGYYGYTF
14	TRBD1	TRBV7-2	TRBJ1-1	once	TGTGCCAGCAGCTTCAGACAGGGGGCCCCTGAAGCTTTCTTT	CASSFRQGAPEAFF
21	TRBD2	TRBV4-3	TRBJ2-5	few	TGCGCCAGCAGCCAAGAAGCCGTTCTAGGGGGTCTAGCGGGGGAGGTAGAGACCCAGTACTTC	CASSQEAVLGGLAGEVETQYF
16	-	TRBV5-1	TRBJ2-2	once	TGCGCCAGCAGCTTGAACGGTCAGGGGTACACCGGGGAGCTGTTTTTT	CASSLNGQGYTGELFF
14	-	TRBV11-2	TRBJ2-1	once	TGTGCCAGCAGCCCCCAGAACAGGGCAGGTGAGCAGTTCTTC	CASSPQNRAGEQFF
14	-	TRBV7-3	TRBJ2-7	few	TGTGCCAGCAGCGCGGGCCTAGCATCTAACGAGCAGTACTTC	CASSAGLASNEQYF
13	-	TRBV13	TRBJ2-1	-	TGTGCCAGCGCTCTATATTGGAGAAATGAGCAGTTCTTC	CASALYWRNEQFF
16	-	TRBV28	TRBJ2-3	-	TGTGCCAGCAGAGTCCCGCCAGGGACTAGCACAGATACGCAGTATTTT	CASRVPPGTSTDTQYF
13	-	TRBV28	TRBJ2-6	-	TGTGCCACCCGTGACTTTGGGGCCAACGTCCTGACTTTC	CATRDFGANVLTF
13	-	TRBV6-5	TRBJ2-4	-	TGTGCCAGCAGCCAGACTGGGGAAAACATTCAGTACTTC	CASSQTGENIQYF
15	TRBD1	TRBV9	TRBJ1-1	-	TGTGCCAGCAGCGGGAGACAGGGACTCCACACTGAAGCTTTCTTT	CASSGRQGLHTEAFF
16	TRBD2	TRBV7-9	TRBJ2-1	-	TGTGCCAGCAGACCAATAGCGGGGAGCTCCTACAATGAGCAGTTCTTC	CASRPIAGSSYNEQFF
16	-	TRBV21-1	TRBJ2-7	-	TGTGCCAGCAACGGACTGGCGGGAGTCTCCATATACGAGCAGTACTTC	CASNGLAGVSIYEQYF
13	-	TRBV6-5	TRBJ2-7	once	TGTGCCAGCAGTTTAGGCCTCTCCTACGAGCAGTACTTC	CASSLGLSYEQYF
15	TRBD1	TRBV2	TRBJ1-1	-	TGTGCCAGCACCAAGGACAGGGGGGCGGGCACTGAAGCTTTCTTT	CASTKDRGAGTEAFF